Described below is a single T cell receptor beta chain sequence and its context. Per the study methods: Amplified reference gene primers provided the basis for estimating nucleated cell counts. The assay was immunoSEQ multiplex PCR, and TCRdb's table has in-frame clones only and misses some. The D gene and trimming were derived from the DNA, and the V and J assignments and clone size from that table. Of about 220,000 clones listed, over 75% are singletons. Trimming left V 5 bases short and J 8 bases short, with 11 bases between. CDR3 length equals 12 residues. Germline V lookup: CDR1 SGHTA, CDR2 FQGTGA. The entry originates in a study of blood T cell repertoires in COVID-19. Turning to the study itself: The study drew acute and convalescent COVID-19 samples from the United States, Italy and Spain. PBMCs, B-cell-depleted T cells, or T cells were the source of the cDNA or gDNA that made up the material.

One Seattle source followed patients from active infection through their disease course. The chain carries TRBV7-3 and TRBJ2-3, with D perhaps TRBD2 (6 bases). This TCR was recovered from a woman in her 70s with COVID-19, enrolled during active disease. The sample was peripheral blood. CDR3 sequence reads: CASSPTGGTQYF. CDR3 coding DNA: TGTGCCAGCAGCCCCACCGGGGGTACGCAGTATTTT.